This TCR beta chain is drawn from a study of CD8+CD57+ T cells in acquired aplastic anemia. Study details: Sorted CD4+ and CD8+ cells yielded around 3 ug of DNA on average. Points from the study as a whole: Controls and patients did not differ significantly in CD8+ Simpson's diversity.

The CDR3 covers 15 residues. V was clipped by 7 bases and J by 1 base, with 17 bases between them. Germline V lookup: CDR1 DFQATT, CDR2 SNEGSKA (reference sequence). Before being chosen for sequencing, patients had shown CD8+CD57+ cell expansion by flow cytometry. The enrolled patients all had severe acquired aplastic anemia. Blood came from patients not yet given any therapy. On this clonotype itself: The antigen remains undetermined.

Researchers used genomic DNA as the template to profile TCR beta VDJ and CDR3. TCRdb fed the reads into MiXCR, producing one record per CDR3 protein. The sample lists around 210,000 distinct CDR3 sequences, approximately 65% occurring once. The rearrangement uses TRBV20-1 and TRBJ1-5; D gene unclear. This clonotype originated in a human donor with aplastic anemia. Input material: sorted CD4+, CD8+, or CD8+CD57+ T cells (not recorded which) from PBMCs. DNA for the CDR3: TGCAGTGTCAGATCGGGGTCGGGGAGCAATCAGCCCCAGCATTTT. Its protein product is CSVRSGSGSNQPQHF.